Listed here are 9 T cell receptor beta chains from one sample, sequenced in a study of vaccination effects on CD4 cells after COVID-19. Upon completion of about eleven days in culture, CD4+ T cells were isolated. No antigens are known for them. Assay: immunoSEQ multiplex PCR; the TCRdb copy retains only in-frame clones and omits some. The sample records under 50,000 clones, 70% to 80% being singletons. The material was CD4+ T cells from PBMCs cultured without peptide, obtained before COVID-19 vaccination. The receptors derive from a human donor who had a prior SARS-CoV-2 infection.

The chain employs TRBV2 and TRBJ2-7; TRBD1 matches 8 bases. Germline V lookup: CDR1 SNHLY, CDR2 FYNNEI. The CDR3 is made up of 14 amino acids. The ends lost 6 bases at V and 6 bases at J; junction bases unmatched: 10. CDR3 sequence (DNA): TGTGCCAGCAGCCAACAGGGGGTCGGTGGCGAGCAGTACTTC. The encoded protein is CASSQQGVGGEQYF. Full variable domain (missing parts from reference TRBV2 and TRBJ2-7): EPEVTQTPSHQVTQMGQEVILRCVPISNHLYFYWYRQILGQKVEFLVSFYNNEISEKSEIFDDQFSVERPDGSNFTLKIRSTKLEDSAMYFCASSQQGVGGEQYFGPGTRLTVT.

The sample holds one count of this clone. The chain combines TRBV18 with TRBJ2-3, with D unresolved. Trimming stripped 6 bases from V and 2 bases from J, with 9 bases between. The CDR3 is 13 residues long. Per the germline V gene, CDR1 is KGHSH and CDR2 is LQKENI. CDR3 nucleotide sequence: TGTGCCAGCTCGATGACACACACAGATACGCAGTATTTT. Amino acid sequence: CASSMTHTDTQYF. Full variable domain (rest looked up from reference TRBV18 and TRBJ2-3): NAGVMQNPRHLVRRRGQEARLRCSPMKGHSHVYWYRQLPEEGLKFMVYLQKENIIDESGMPKERFSAEFPKEGPSILRIQQVVRGDSAAYFCASSMTHTDTQYFGPGTRLTVL.

The rearrangement joins TRBV7-2 to TRBJ2-7; D is unclear. Germline CDR1 is SGHTA and CDR2 is FQGNSA. CDR3 length equals 13 residues. The ends were cut back, 1 base at V and 11 bases at J, with 15 bases in the middle. The CDR3 reads CASSLGEHLDEYF. Here the CDR3 DNA reads TGTGCCAGCAGCTTAGGGGAACACCTCGATGAGTACTTC.

The rearrangement links TRBV11-2 to TRBJ2-7, with D unresolved. CDR1 is SGHAT, CDR2 FQNNGV, per germline. The V and J ends lost 3 bases and 5 bases respectively, with 8 bases between them. This CDR3 has 12 residues. CDR3 in amino acids: CASSFGEHEQYF. CDR3 nucleotide sequence: TGTGCCAGCAGCTTTGGGGAACACGAGCAGTACTTC.

This rearrangement joins TRBV7-2 to TRBJ2-2; the D is unclear. The V gene lost 6 bases and the J gene lost 8 bases, with 7 bases spanning the gap. CDR1 and CDR2 from the germline V gene are SGHTA and FQGNSA. The CDR3 totals 11 residues. The CDR3 nucleotides are TGTGCCAGCAGTCAGTGGGGGGAGCTGTTTTTT. Amino acids: CASSQWGELFF.

V gene TRBV5-1 combines with J gene TRBJ2-1; D is unresolved. Per the germline V gene, CDR1 is SGHRS and CDR2 is YFSETQ. The CDR3 sequence is 15 residues long. V was shortened by 0 bases and J by 9 bases, with 16 bases between the two germline ends. The CDR3 coding sequence is TGCGCCAGCAGCTTGGTGGCCGCCGGACGGAGTGAGCAGTTCTTC. Its protein product is CASSLVAAGRSEQFF.

This chain uses TRBV27 with TRBJ2-7; D not certain. Trimming shortened V by 5 bases and J by 0 bases, and 8 bases separated the two germline ends. Germline V gives CDR1 MNHEY, CDR2 SMNVEV (reference sequence). The CDR3 runs to 13 residues. In nucleotides, the CDR3 is TGTGCCAGCAGTCACAGTCGCTCCTACGAGCAGTACTTC. Translated: CASSHSRSYEQYF.

The chain recombines TRBV2 with TRBJ1-4, with a weak D call TRBD1 (5 bases). The length of the CDR3 is 14 residues. V lost 0 bases and J lost 7, with 9 bases in between. Germline-derived CDR1 and CDR2 are SNHLY and FYNNEI. For the CDR3, the DNA is TGTGCCAGCAGTGAAGCGCATGGGGCTGAAAAACTGTTTTTT. As protein: CASSEAHGAEKLFF.

The chain employs TRBV30 and TRBJ1-4; D might be TRBD1 (5 bases). In germline, CDR1 is GTSNPN, CDR2 SVGIG (reference sequence). This CDR3 contains 14 residues. V lost 0 bases to trimming and J lost 7 bases, with 12 bases between them. CDR3 region: CAWSVSGYGEKLFF. DNA of the CDR3: TGTGCCTGGAGTGTGTCAGGGTACGGTGAAAAACTGTTTTTT.